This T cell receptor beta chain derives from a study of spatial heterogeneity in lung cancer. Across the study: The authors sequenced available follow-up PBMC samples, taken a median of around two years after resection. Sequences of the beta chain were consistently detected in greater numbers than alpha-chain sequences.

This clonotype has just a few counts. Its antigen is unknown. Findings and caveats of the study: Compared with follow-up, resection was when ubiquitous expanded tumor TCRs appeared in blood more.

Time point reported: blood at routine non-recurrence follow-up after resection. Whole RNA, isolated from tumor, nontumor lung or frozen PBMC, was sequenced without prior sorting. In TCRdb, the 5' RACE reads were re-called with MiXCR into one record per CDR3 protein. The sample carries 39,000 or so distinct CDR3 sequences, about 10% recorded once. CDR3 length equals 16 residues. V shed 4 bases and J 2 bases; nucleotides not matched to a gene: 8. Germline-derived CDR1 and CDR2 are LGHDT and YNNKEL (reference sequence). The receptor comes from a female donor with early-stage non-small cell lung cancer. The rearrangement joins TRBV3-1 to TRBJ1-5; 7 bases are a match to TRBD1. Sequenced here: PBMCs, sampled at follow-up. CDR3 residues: CASSPPDREGNQPQHF. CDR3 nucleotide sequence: TGTGCCAGCAGCCCCCCCGACAGGGAGGGCAATCAGCCCCAGCATTTT.